Detailed here is one TCR beta chain. Its antigen remains unknown. The record originates from a study of shared clonotypes between healthy human individuals. Germline V lookup: CDR1 SGDLS, CDR2 YYNGEE. This CDR3 contains 15 residues. V shed 0 bases and J shed 2 bases, with 11 bases lying between them. Whole-study findings and limits: Sorted-subset samples were not fully sequenced, rarefaction indicated.

The assay was immunoSEQ multiplex PCR, and TCRdb's table has in-frame clones only and misses some. The table lists some 2 million clones, roughly 95% of them singletons. Only CD45RO-negative cells positively selected for CCR7 counted as naive CD8 cells, so terminally differentiated effector memory CD45RA+ cells were excluded. Sequenced sample: naive CD8+ T cells sorted from blood. The rearrangement joins TRBV9 to TRBJ1-1, with no clear D. The TCR was taken from a man aged 18 to 30 in good health. The CDR3 nucleotides are TGTGCCAGCAGCGTAGTTGTGACACCCAACACTGAAGCTTTCTTT. Protein product: CASSVVVTPNTEAFF.